This T cell receptor beta chain was observed in a study of CD8 T cells in Susac syndrome. On the study more broadly: Sequenced Susac syndrome patients included roughly six with clinically active disease and eight in remission.

CD8+ and CD4+ T cells taken from blood had their TCR beta sequenced. TEMRA cells were enriched by FACS, and CD4+ and CD8+ T cells were negatively isolated. Random-hexamer reverse transcription was applied to about 0.5 to 1 ug RNA. Each CDR3 protein is one row after TCRdb ran MiXCR on the immunoSEQ multiplex PCR reads. The data show some 210,000 distinct CDR3 sequences, 94% seen once. The origin of this receptor is a human donor with Susac syndrome. The sample was CD4+ T cells from PBMCs.

This CDR3 reads CASRKTGNQPQHF. The CDR3 DNA reads as TGTGCCAGTAGAAAGACGGGCAATCAGCCCCAGCATTTT. The genes are TRBV19 and TRBJ1-5; D is unresolved. Trimming pared 6 bases from V and 2 bases from J, leaving 8 bases between. The CDR3 covers 13 residues. Per germline, CDR1 LNHDA and CDR2 SQIVND (reference sequence).